This TCR beta chain was observed in a study of cytomegalovirus exposure and HLA in healthy donors. Broader study findings: Further analysis, carried out later, found HLA-associated TCR beta chains more clonally expanded than equally common other chains.

Primers for the PCR totalled 60 Vbeta and 13 Jbeta. TCRdb keeps only in-frame clones here, not all; method: immunoSEQ multiplex PCR. The sample comprises 150,000 to 200,000 clones, around 85% of which are singletons, and roughly 1.9% rests with the top ten. Germline assignment: CDR1 SSHAT and CDR2 FNYEAQ (reference sequence). The CDR3 length is 13 residues. About this clone: Its specificity is unknown. The junction departs from the called germline gene at one end, perhaps through a read error.

The sample comprised PBMCs. The chain links TRBV7-7 to TRBJ1-1; possible D gene TRBD1, 6 bases. The origin of this receptor is a human donor in good health. In DNA, the CDR3 is TGTGCTAGCAGCTTAGGGGAGGGGGCTGAAGCTTTCTTT. Translated, it gives CASSLGEGAEAFF.